This is a list of T cell receptor beta chains from one sample in a study of blood T cells in healthy people across ages. TCRdb passed the 5' RACE reads through MiXCR, listing each CDR3 protein once. The profile shows around 800,000 distinct CDR3 sequences, 60% to 80% of them singletons. Specimen: blood. Receptor source: a man between 25 and 39 years old in good health. Each CDR3 is given with its conserved first and last residue. The D gene is left open where the match is weak. Rows may omit the clone size; those that give it use once, few, many or a size class.

j_gene | abundance | v_gene | d_gene | CDR3nt | CDR3aa
TRBJ1-2 | once | TRBV5-5 | TRBD1 | TGTGCCAGCAGCTTGGGGCCATACAGGGGCTCGGGCTATGGCTACACCTTC | CASSLGPYRGSGYGYTF
TRBJ2-5 | . | TRBV4-3 | . | TGCGCCAGCAGCCCCTCCACGGGCCCCCAAGAGACCCAGTACTTC | CASSPSTGPQETQYF
TRBJ2-7 | . | TRBV20-1 | TRBD2 | TGCAGTGCTCCTCCCTCGGGACTAGCGGGCGAGCAGTACTTC | CSAPPSGLAGEQYF
TRBJ1-6 | . | TRBV6-5 | . | TGTGCCAGCAGCCAACAGGGCCCTAATTCACCCCTCCACTTT | CASSQQGPNSPLHF
TRBJ1-6 | . | TRBV7-2 | . | TGTGCCAGCAGCTTATCCGGGGAAATTGGTAGTTCACCCCTCCACTTT | CASSLSGEIGSSPLHF
TRBJ2-5 | . | TRBV4-2 | TRBD2 | TGTGCCAGCAGCCGGCGGTATAAACTAGCGGGGGACGAGACCCAGTACTTC | CASSRRYKLAGDETQYF
TRBJ2-5 | . | TRBV27 | TRBD2 | TGTGCCAGCAGCCAACGACTAGCGGGGGCCCGCCAGAATCGCTACCAAGAGACCCAGTACTTC | CASSQRLAGARQNRYQETQYF
TRBJ2-5 | . | TRBV7-2 | TRBD1 | TGTGCCAGCCTACGGGGACAGCAAGAGACCCAGTACTTC | CASLRGQQETQYF
TRBJ2-1 | . | TRBV29-1 | TRBD2 | TGCAGCGTAGCTACTGGGACTAGTGGGGGCAATGAGCAGTTCTTC | CSVATGTSGGNEQFF
TRBJ2-7 | . | TRBV7-9 | TRBD1 | TGTGCCAGCAGCTTACCAGACAGGGGCCTCCACGAGCAGTACTTC | CASSLPDRGLHEQYF
TRBJ2-3 | few | TRBV9 | . | TGTGCCAGCAGCGTAGGATGGGGTACAGATACGCAGTATTTT | CASSVGWGTDTQYF
TRBJ2-5 | . | TRBV9 | TRBD1 | TGTGCCAGCAGCGTACGTGGGACAGGGGGGGAGACCCAGTACTTC | CASSVRGTGGETQYF
TRBJ2-1 | . | TRBV20-1 | . | TGCAGTGCCACCATATATGGAAGGTCCTACAATGAGCAGTTCTTC | CSATIYGRSYNEQFF
TRBJ2-6 | few | TRBV27 | . | TGTGCCAGCAGGATGGGGGGAACTGGGGCCAACGTCCTGACTTTC | CASRMGGTGANVLTF
TRBJ1-5 | . | TRBV10-3 | TRBD1 | TGTGCCATCAGTGAGTCGCGGACCGGGGGACAGGGGGGAGATCAGCCCCAGCATTTT | CAISESRTGGQGGDQPQHF
TRBJ2-1 | . | TRBV5-1 | TRBD1 | TGCGCCAGCAGCTTGGCCGGACAGGGCGCAGGTCAGGAGCAGTTCTTC | CASSLAGQGAGQEQFF
TRBJ1-1 | . | TRBV3-1 | TRBD1 | TGTGCCAGCAGCCAAGGACACAGGGGGAACACTGAAGCTTTCTTT | CASSQGHRGNTEAFF
TRBJ2-5 | . | TRBV5-1 | . | TGCGCCAGCAGCTTGGATGGATGGGCCCGGTACTTC | CASSLDGWARYF
TRBJ1-6 | . | TRBV25-1 | TRBD1 | TGTGCCACCATGGGACAGACTTATAATTCACCCCTCCACTTT | CATMGQTYNSPLHF
TRBJ2-1 | . | TRBV11-1 | TRBD1 | TGTGCCAGCAGCTTAGAGGGGGACAGGGGACACAATGAGCAGTTCTTC | CASSLEGDRGHNEQFF
TRBJ1-2 | . | TRBV18 | TRBD1 | TGTGCCAGCTCACCCAATATGGACAGGGCAGGTGGCTACACCTTC | CASSPNMDRAGGYTF
TRBJ2-3 | . | TRBV4-2 | . | TGTGCCAGCAGCCAAGAACGACGGGGTGGAGATACGCAGTATTTT | CASSQERRGGDTQYF
TRBJ1-6 | . | TRBV20-1 | TRBD1 | TGCAGTGCTACCGTACTAGGGACAGTGGAAAATTCACCCCTCCACTTT | CSATVLGTVENSPLHF
TRBJ1-2 | . | TRBV29-1 | . | TGCAGCGTTCCCAGCTCCAGTGGCTACACCTTC | CSVPSSSGYTF
TRBJ1-4 | . | TRBV7-2 | . | TGTGCCAGCAGCTTAGTCGGGGCCTTTAATGAAAAACTGTTTTTT | CASSLVGAFNEKLFF
TRBJ2-3 | . | TRBV20-1 | . | TGCAGTGCTAGACCCCCGTGGGGGTATATGGGACCCACAGATACGCAGTATTTT | CSARPPWGYMGPTDTQYF
TRBJ1-5 | . | TRBV6-2/TRBV6-3 | . | TGTGCCAGCAGAAAGGGTCCTCAGTGGAATCAGCCCCAGCATTTT | CASRKGPQWNQPQHF
TRBJ2-3 | . | TRBV7-2 | TRBD2 | TGTGCCTCCGGGCTAGCGGACACGAATACGCAGTATTTT | CASGLADTNTQYF
TRBJ1-2 | few | TRBV9 | . | TGTGCCAGCAGCGCCAGGTGCGGCTACACCTTC | CASSARCGYTF
TRBJ2-3 | . | TRBV11-2 | TRBD1 | TGTGCCAGCAGCTTAGGGGGACAGGGCTCCTTCACAGATACGCAGTATTTT | CASSLGGQGSFTDTQYF
TRBJ1-2 | . | TRBV12-3/TRBV12-4 | . | TGTGCCAGCAGTTCGACACCGAACTATGGCTACACCTTC | CASSSTPNYGYTF
TRBJ2-5 | once | TRBV7-2 | . | TGTGCCAGCAGCCCCTCCGTTAGTGCCTTGGAGACCCAGTACTTC | CASSPSVSALETQYF
TRBJ2-2 | . | TRBV4-3 | TRBD1 | TGCGCCAGCAGGAGACCAGGGGGTCCCGCCGGGGAGCTGTTTTTT | CASRRPGGPAGELFF
TRBJ2-7 | few | TRBV2 | TRBD1 | TGTGCCAGCAACCGCAGACAGGGGCCCTACGAGCAGTACTTC | CASNRRQGPYEQYF
TRBJ2-7 | . | TRBV6-5 | . | TGTGCCAGCGTACGTGGTCAAGGCGCCTACGAGCAGTACTTC | CASVRGQGAYEQYF
TRBJ2-7 | . | TRBV29-1 | TRBD1 | TGCAGCGTCGGCTCGGGGACAGTCAACACGTGCGAGCAGTACTTC | CSVGSGTVNTCEQYF
TRBJ1-6 | . | TRBV4-2 | TRBD1 | TGTGCCAGCAGCCAAGCTATGACAGGGGCGTATTCACCCCTCCACTTT | CASSQAMTGAYSPLHF
TRBJ2-7 | few | TRBV9 | TRBD1 | TGTGCCAGCAGCGAATCGACAGGGGTTGCCTACGAGCAGTACTTC | CASSESTGVAYEQYF
TRBJ1-5 | . | TRBV10-3 | . | TGTGCCATCAGAGAAGGCAATCAGCCCCAGCATTTT | CAIREGNQPQHF
TRBJ2-3 | . | TRBV2 | . | TGTGCCGTATCTTCGGGGCCGGATACGCAGTATTTT | CAVSSGPDTQYF
TRBJ1-5 | . | TRBV10-3 | . | TGTGCCGTCAGTGAGGCACGGGGCGGACAGCCCCAGCATTTT | CAVSEARGGQPQHF
TRBJ2-1 | . | TRBV15 | TRBD1 | TGTGCCACCAGCCTGACAGGGGCGTACAATGAGCAGTTCTTC | CATSLTGAYNEQFF
TRBJ1-2 | many | TRBV29-1 | . | TGCAGCGTTGATTCAGGGCGAGGCTACACCTTC | CSVDSGRGYTF
TRBJ2-7 | . | TRBV7-9 | . | TGTGCCAGCAGCTTAACGGGACTCAAAGAGACCCTGTACTTC | CASSLTGLKETLYF
TRBJ2-5 | . | TRBV7-2 | . | TGTGCCAGCAGCTCCAACTGGTTCAAAGAGACCCAGTACTTC | CASSSNWFKETQYF
TRBJ2-5 | . | TRBV10-3 | . | TGTGCCACATGTAGGGACCCCCAAGAGACCCAGTACTTC | CATCRDPQETQYF
TRBJ1-5 | . | TRBV7-2 | . | TGTGCCAGCAGCACCCAGGGGATCAATCAGCCCCAGCATTTT | CASSTQGINQPQHF
TRBJ2-3 | once | TRBV20-1 | TRBD1 | TGCAGTGCGGACTCCGGGACAGCCGACACGCAGTATTTT | CSADSGTADTQYF
TRBJ2-7 | . | TRBV2 | . | TGTGCCAGCGGGCTGGGAGCGCTCGCCTACGAGCAGTACTTC | CASGLGALAYEQYF
TRBJ2-7 | . | TRBV28 | . | TGTGCCAGCAGTTTTGGGGTAGGATTAACCTACGAGCAGTACTTC | CASSFGVGLTYEQYF
TRBJ2-3 | . | TRBV10-3 | . | TGTGCCACCCTGCTAGCGAAACCTAGCACAGATACGCAGTATTTT | CATLLAKPSTDTQYF
TRBJ1-1 | . | TRBV12-3/TRBV12-4 | . | TGTGCCAGCAGCCCCGGACGGAATGAAGCTTTCTTT | CASSPGRNEAFF